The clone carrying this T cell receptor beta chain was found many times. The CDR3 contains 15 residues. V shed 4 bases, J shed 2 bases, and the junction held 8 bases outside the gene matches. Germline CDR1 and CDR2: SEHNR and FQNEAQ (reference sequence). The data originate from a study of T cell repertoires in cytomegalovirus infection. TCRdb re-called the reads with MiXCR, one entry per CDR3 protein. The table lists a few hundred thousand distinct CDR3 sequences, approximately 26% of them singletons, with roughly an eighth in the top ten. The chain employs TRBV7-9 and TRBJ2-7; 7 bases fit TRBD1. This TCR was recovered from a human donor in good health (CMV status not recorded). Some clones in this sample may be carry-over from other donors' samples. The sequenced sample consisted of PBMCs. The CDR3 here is CASSSWKGATYEQYV. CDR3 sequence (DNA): TGTGCCAGCAGCTCATGGAAGGGGGCCACCTACGAGCAGTACGTC.